This T cell receptor beta chain was sequenced for a study of OX40 agonist ivuxolimab in advanced cancers. Remarks on this clone: Its antigen is not known.

Method: immunoSEQ multiplex PCR; TCRdb's copy keeps in-frame clones and lacks some. The sample yields around 110,000 clones, 91% seen once. Findings of the study overall: Not determined was the antigen specificity of the expanded peripheral T cells.

V lost 5 bases and J 5 bases, leaving 6 bases between the germline ends. CDR1 SGHAT and CDR2 FQNNGV come from the germline V gene. The CDR3 has 12 residues. Source: CD4+ or CD8+ T cells sorted from blood, taken in a trial of the OX40 agonist ivuxolimab. This chain connects TRBV11-2 to TRBJ1-4, with D uncertain. This clonotype was sampled from an adult with an advanced solid tumor such as melanoma, head and neck, liver or kidney cancer. The chain's CDR3 is CASSAGNEKLFF. The CDR3 nucleotides are TGTGCCAGCAGCGCAGGAAATGAAAAACTGTTTTTT.